This T cell receptor (beta chain) comes out of a study of Graves' ophthalmopathy and Graves' hyperthyroidism. Per germline, CDR1 SEHNR and CDR2 FQNEAQ (reference sequence). This CDR3 contains 16 residues. Exclusion criteria comprised other autoimmune diseases, uncontrolled infections, pregnancy or lactation in patients. For repertoire sequencing, the TCR beta CDR3 regions were amplified from RNA transcripts. Second-round multiplex PCR came after first-round RT-PCR with HTBI primers. TCRdb reprocessed the multiplex PCR reads with MiXCR, giving one entry per CDR3 protein. The sample lists more than 550,000 distinct CDR3 sequences, 35% to 50% occurring once. Points on this clonotype: A clone one base away is much larger, so this may be a read error.

The clonotype comes from an adult man with Graves' ophthalmopathy. Sequenced: peripheral blood. The V gene is TRBV7-9, the J gene TRBJ2-7; D might be TRBD2 (6 bases). CDR3 DNA: TGTGCCAGCAGCTTATCTCACCCGACTAGTAGGTACGAGCAGCACTTC. This sequence encodes CASSLSHPTSRYEQHF.